Given below is one T cell receptor (beta chain) in context. Its antigen is still unknown. The data are from a study of CD8+CD57+ T cells in acquired aplastic anemia. Genomic DNA, serving as template, underwent TCR beta VDJ and CDR3 profiling. MiXCR, run by TCRdb on the reads, gives a single entry per CDR3 protein. The data contain some 170,000 distinct CDR3 sequences, more than 45% of them singletons. Study outcomes and limitations: CD8+ Simpson's diversity did not differ significantly between patients and controls.

Sequencing was done on patients that had shown CD8+CD57+ cell expansion by flow cytometry. The germline V gene has CDR1 LGHNT and CDR2 FRNRAP. The CDR3 length is 15 residues. The ends were cut back, 1 base at V and 5 bases at J, with 15 bases in the middle. Sequenced input: sorted CD4+, CD8+, or CD8+CD57+ T cells (not recorded which) from PBMCs. The TCR was taken from a human donor with aplastic anemia. The J gene is TRBJ2-7, the V gene TRBV12-5; D tentatively reads TRBD1 or TRBD2 (5 bases each). CDR3 sequence: CASGLAKRGFDEQYF. CDR3 DNA: TGTGCTAGTGGTTTGGCAAAGAGGGGATTCGACGAGCAGTACTTC.